This record covers a single TCR beta chain. The record originates from a study of T cell responses to AZD1222 COVID-19 vaccine. The protocol was immunoSEQ multiplex PCR, while the TCRdb copy is restricted to in-frame clones and leaves out a portion. The repertoire includes just under 150,000 clones, around 84% of them detected once, and about 4.9% sits in the top ten. The TCR comes from an adult who received the AZD1222 COVID-19 vaccine. The sequencing used peripheral blood, collected 28 days after the second AZD1222 dose.

The CDR3 is CASSPRGLRYEQYF. The DNA for the CDR3 is TGTGCCAGCAGTCCCCGGGGGCTTCGCTACGAGCAGTACTTC. This chain joins TRBV12-1 and TRBJ2-7. TRBV12-1 is described as a pseudogene. This CDR3 contains 14 residues.